Listed here are 21 T cell receptor beta chains from one sample, sequenced in a study of CD8 T cells in ankylosing spondylitis. MiXCR was run by TCRdb on the 5' RACE reads, yielding one entry per CDR3 protein. The table shows about 330,000 distinct CDR3 sequences, with less than 10% occurring only once. Study-wide points: A TCR beta motif made of several highly homologous variants seemed typical of ankylosing spondylitis blood.

These receptors lack a known antigen. The sample comprised blood, either unsorted or a sorted T cell fraction (not recorded which). These receptor sequences come from a male donor with ankylosing spondylitis.

In its sample, this clonotype was seen a few times. The J gene is TRBJ1-1, the V gene TRBV20-1; D not certain. Deletions cut 0 bases from V and 5 bases from J, with 16 bases between. Germline values: CDR1 DFQATT, CDR2 SNEGSKA (reference sequence). The CDR3 sequence is 15 residues long. In DNA form, the CDR3 reads TGCAGTGCTAGAGATTTTCTCAGTCGTATGACTGAAGCTTTCTTT. It yields the protein CSARDFLSRMTEAFF.

This clonotype was picked up a small number of times. The rearrangement uses TRBV11-2 and TRBJ2-5; 7 positions match TRBD2. CDR1 SGHAT and CDR2 FQNNGV come from the germline V gene. This CDR3 has 14 residues. V gave up 2 bases and J gave up 13 bases; unmatched junction bases: 13. For the CDR3, the DNA is TGTGCCAGCAGCTTAACTAACCAACTAGCGCCGGGGTACTTC. This gives the protein CASSLTNQLAPGYF.

The chain is built from TRBV29-1 and TRBJ1-2, with 7 bases fitting TRBD1. Germline-derived CDR1 and CDR2 are SQVTM and ANQGSEA. J was trimmed by 7 bases and V by 3 bases; bases with no gene match: 8. The CDR3 spans 13 residues. The CDR3 sequence is CSVDKGATGGYTF. The CDR3 DNA reads as TGCAGCGTTGACAAGGGGGCCACCGGTGGCTACACCTTC.

This chain connects TRBV29-1 to TRBJ2-3; no definite D call. V lost 3 bases and J 4 bases, leaving 14 bases between the germline ends. Germline V lookup: CDR1 SQVTM, CDR2 ANQGSEA. The CDR3 consists of 14 residues. The DNA for the CDR3 is TGCAGCGTTGACTCGGCCAGAAGGGCAGATACGCAGTATTTT. Translated, it gives CSVDSARRADTQYF.

This chain connects TRBV6-1 to TRBJ2-2; 7 bases are a match to TRBD2. The CDR3 consists of 17 residues. CDR1 and CDR2 (germline): MNHNS, SASEGT. Trimming at V came to 8 bases and at J to 1 base, leaving 13 bases not matched to a gene. The CDR3 loop is CASGRPGLRKNTGELFF. For the CDR3, the DNA is TGTGCCAGCGGCCGACCGGGACTAAGGAAGAACACCGGGGAGCTGTTTTTT.

At least ten counts were recorded for this clonotype. The chain carries TRBV4-1 and TRBJ2-3, with D perhaps assigned TRBD1 or TRBD2 (5 bases each). Germline-derived CDR1 and CDR2 are MGHRA and YSYEKL. Trimming left V 7 bases short and J 3 bases short, with 17 bases between. The CDR3 extends over 15 amino acids. In DNA form, the CDR3 reads TGCGCCAGCACCGCCAGCGGTTGGGGGACAGATACGCAGTATTTT. Protein sequence: CASTASGWGTDTQYF.

V usage is TRBV11-3 and J usage is TRBJ2-5; D ambiguous. CDR3 length: 14 residues. V was pared by 1 base and J by 5 bases, with 11 bases between. CDR1 and CDR2 from the germline V gene are SGHNT and YENEEA. CDR3 region: CASSLGLRSETQYF. The CDR3 DNA reads TGTGCCAGCAGCTTAGGACTGCGGTCGGAGACCCAGTACTTC.

In this sample, this clonotype turned up a few times. The rearrangement joins TRBV7-3 to TRBJ2-7; D unresolved. This CDR3 is 14 amino acids long. V lost 6 bases and J 1 base, leaving 13 bases between the germline ends. CDR1 is SGHTA, CDR2 FQGTGA, per germline. The CDR3 loop is CASSPGHRSYEQYF. The CDR3 DNA follows: TGTGCCAGCAGTCCCGGCCACAGATCCTACGAGCAGTACTTC. Using reference TRBV7-3 and TRBJ2-7 for the parts outside the CDR3, the full variable domain is GAGVSQTPSNKVTEKGKYVELRCDPISGHTALYWYRQSLGQGPEFLIYFQGTGAADDSGLPNDRFFAVRPEGSVSTLKIQRTERGDSAVYLCASSPGHRSYEQYFGPGTRLTVT.

V usage is TRBV23-1 and J usage is TRBJ2-3, with 7 bases matching TRBD2. TRBV23-1 is noted as an ORF with a role that remains uncertain. CDR3 length equals 17 residues. The trim removed 3 bases at V and 1 base at J, leaving 10 bases unmatched. The CDR3 DNA sequence: TGCGCCAGCAGTCACGCCGGGAGGTTGGATGGCACAGATACGCAGTATTTT. Amino acids: CASSHAGRLDGTDTQYF.

This clonotype has ten or more counts. The chain links TRBV6-4 to TRBJ2-1, with TRBD1 identical over 10 bases. The CDR3 covers 12 residues. The germline V gene has CDR1 MRHNA and CDR2 SNTAGT. The trim removed 10 bases at V and 7 bases at J, leaving 4 bases unmatched. The chain's CDR3 is CATGQGDNEQFF. DNA for the CDR3: TGTGCCACCGGACAGGGGGATAATGAGCAGTTCTTC.

This clonotype has a count of ten or more. The chain carries TRBV28 and TRBJ2-1; 8 nucleotides align to TRBD2. Germline V gene data show CDR1 as MDHEN and CDR2 as SYDVKM. CDR3 length: 13 amino acids. Trimming took 7 bases from V and 12 from J; bases not matched to a gene: 11. The CDR3 DNA is TGTGCCAGCATCCCGGGGGGGGGGAGCGCGCAGTTCTTC. Amino acid sequence: CASIPGGGSAQFF.

This clonotype was recorded a few times. This chain uses TRBV7-3 with TRBJ2-5; TRBD2 agrees at 13 bases. The CDR3 runs 17 residues. Trimming took 0 bases from V and 2 from J; bases not matched to a gene: 3. From germline, CDR1 is SGHTA and CDR2 FQGTGA. The CDR3, as DNA: TGTGCCAGCAGCTTAACGGTGGGACTAGCGGGGCAAGAGACCCAGTACTTC. Encoded protein: CASSLTVGLAGQETQYF.

The sample holds many counts of this clonotype. The chain joins TRBV4-1 to TRBJ1-2; 7 bases line up with TRBD1. J was trimmed by 0 bases and V by 1 base; bases with no gene match: 17. CDR1 is MGHRA, CDR2 YSYEKL, per germline. The CDR3 is 20 amino acids. The CDR3 nucleotides are TGCGCCAGCAGCCAAGTCGTAATTCAGGGGGTGACGGCTCCTAACTATGGCTACACCTTC. It yields the protein CASSQVVIQGVTAPNYGYTF.

The chain uses TRBV7-2 and TRBJ2-7, with 9 positions matching TRBD1. The CDR3 totals 14 residues. The germline gives CDR1 SGHTA, CDR2 FQGNSA. V dropped 5 bases and J dropped 3; count of bases not matched to a gene: 5. The CDR3 is CASSRGQGNYEQYF. CDR3 nucleotides: TGTGCCAGCAGCCGCGGACAGGGGAACTACGAGCAGTACTTC.

Here the CDR3 DNA reads TGCAGTGCTAGGGTCGATGCTAGCGACTACGAGCAGTACTTC. Protein product: CSARVDASDYEQYF. The chain links TRBV20-1 to TRBJ2-7; TRBD2 is a possible D gene (6 bases). Germline V CDR1 and CDR2: DFQATT, SNEGSKA (reference sequence). V was trimmed by 3 bases and J by 3 bases, leaving 15 bases between them. The CDR3 is 14 amino acids.

J is TRBJ2-7 and V is TRBV7-2, with 10 bases aligning to TRBD1. The CDR3 is 15 amino acids. With V trimmed by 1 base and J by 5 bases, 5 bases remained unmatched. CDR1 is SGHTA, CDR2 FQGNSA, per germline. The CDR3 loop reads CASSLEGDRGNEQYF. CDR3 bases: TGTGCCAGCAGCTTAGAGGGGGACAGGGGTAACGAGCAGTACTTC. Combining the CDR3 with reference TRBV7-2 and TRBJ2-7 gives the whole variable domain GAGVSQSPSNKVTEKGKDVELRCDPISGHTALYWYRQSLGQGLEFLIYFQGNSAPDKSGLPSDRFSAERTGGSVSTLTIQRTQQEDSAVYLCASSLEGDRGNEQYFGPGTRLTVT.

The gene calls are TRBV9 and TRBJ2-7, with D perhaps matching TRBD1 (5 bases). Germline values: CDR1 SGDLS, CDR2 YYNGEE. CDR3 length equals 16 residues. Trimming took 4 bases from V and 4 from J, leaving 21 bases between them. CDR3 amino acids: CASSQNPGRPPYEQYF. The DNA of the CDR3 is TGTGCCAGCAGCCAAAACCCAGGGCGCCCGCCTTACGAGCAGTACTTC.

This clonotype has more than one count but fewer than ten. V usage is TRBV28 and J usage is TRBJ2-3; the D is unclear. V was shortened by 4 bases and J by 7 bases, with 15 bases between the two germline ends. The length of the CDR3 is 14 residues. Germline CDR1 is MDHEN and CDR2 is SYDVKM. The CDR3 DNA is TGTGCCAGCAGTTCCCCCCTGAATCAACATACGCAGTATTTT. This translates into CASSSPLNQHTQYF.

This clonotype was counted a few times. The chain recombines TRBV7-9 with TRBJ2-2; D is unresolved. The germline gives CDR1 SEHNR, CDR2 FQNEAQ (reference sequence). V gave up 5 bases and J gave up 4 bases, with 17 bases separating them. The CDR3 extends over 16 amino acids. CDR3 in DNA: TGTGCCAGCAGCCCGATCCACCTCGCCCGCACCGGGGAGCTGTTTTTT. Protein sequence: CASSPIHLARTGELFF. The variable domain in full, with the rest retrieved from reference TRBV7-9 and TRBJ2-2, is DTGVSQNPRHKITKRGQNVTFRCDPISEHNRLYWYRQTLGQGPEFLTYFQNEAQLEKSRLLSDRFSAERPKGSFSTLEIQRTEQGDSAMYLCASSPIHLARTGELFFGEGSRLTVL.

This clonotype was observed a handful of times. The gene calls are TRBV6-1 and TRBJ2-3, with D possibly matching TRBD1 (6 bases). Trimming removed 8 bases from V and 2 bases from J, with 17 bases in between. The CDR3 is 15 amino acids. Germline CDR1 MNHNS, CDR2 SASEGT. The CDR3 DNA reads TGTGCCAGCCGTGCCGACAGGAGATACACAGATACGCAGTATTTT. Translated, it gives CASRADRRYTDTQYF.

The chain combines TRBV4-3 with TRBJ2-1; D gene uncertain. CDR1 and CDR2 (germline): LGHNA, YSLEER. Trimming removed 1 base from V and 0 bases from J, with 10 bases in between. This CDR3 is built from 16 residues. CDR3 bases: TGCGCCAGCAGCCAAGGTTCCCAACCCTCCTACAATGAGCAGTTCTTC. Its translation is CASSQGSQPSYNEQFF.